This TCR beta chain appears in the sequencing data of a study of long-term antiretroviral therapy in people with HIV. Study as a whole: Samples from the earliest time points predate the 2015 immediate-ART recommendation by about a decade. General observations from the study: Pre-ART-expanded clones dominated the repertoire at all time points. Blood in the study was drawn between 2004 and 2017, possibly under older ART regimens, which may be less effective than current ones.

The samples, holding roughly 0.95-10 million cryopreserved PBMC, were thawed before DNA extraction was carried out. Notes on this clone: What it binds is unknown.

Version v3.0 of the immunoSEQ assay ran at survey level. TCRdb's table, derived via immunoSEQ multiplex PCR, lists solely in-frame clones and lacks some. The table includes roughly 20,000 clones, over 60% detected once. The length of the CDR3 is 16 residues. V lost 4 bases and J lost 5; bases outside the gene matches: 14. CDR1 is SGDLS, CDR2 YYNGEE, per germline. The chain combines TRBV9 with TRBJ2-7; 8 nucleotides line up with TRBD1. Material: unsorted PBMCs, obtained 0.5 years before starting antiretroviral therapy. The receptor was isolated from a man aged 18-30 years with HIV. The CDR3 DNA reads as TGTGCCAGCAGCCCTAAAGGGGGACAGGTGTTTCACGAGCAGTACTTC. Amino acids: CASSPKGGQVFHEQYF.